These T cell receptor beta chains were read from a single sample in a study of blood T cells in healthy people across ages. Each CDR3 protein gets one entry after TCRdb re-called the 5' RACE reads with MiXCR. The sample lists under 950,000 distinct CDR3 sequences; 20% to 25% were seen once. Material for sequencing was blood. The receptors derive from a man in his sixties or seventies in good health. The CDR3 runs from the conserved cysteine through the conserved F or W. D genes are given only for firm matches. Clone sizes are given selectively: once, few, many, or a class where the clone is expanded.

TRBJ1-1 TRBV25-1 NA 15 TRBD1 CASSDTKGQGTEAFF TGTGCCAGCAGTGATACAAAGGGACAGGGCACTGAAGCTTTCTTT
TRBJ1-4 TRBV12-3/TRBV12-4 few 13 NA CASIGQGSEKLFF TGTGCCAGCATAGGCCAGGGGAGTGAAAAACTGTTTTTT
TRBJ2-7 TRBV28 NA 16 TRBD2 CASSFSLAGLSYEQYF TGTGCCAGCAGTTTTAGCCTAGCGGGTTTGTCCTACGAGCAGTACTTC
TRBJ2-1 TRBV27 NA 13 TRBD1 CASSLQGAGEQFF TGTGCCAGCAGTTTACAGGGGGCGGGTGAGCAGTTCTTC
TRBJ2-7 TRBV6-6 NA 14 TRBD2 CASTGTSGTYEQYF TGTGCCAGTACAGGGACTAGCGGAACCTACGAGCAGTACTTC
TRBJ2-1 TRBV27 many 15 TRBD1 CASSYGQGAYNEQFF TGTGCCAGCAGTTACGGACAGGGGGCGTACAATGAGCAGTTCTTC
TRBJ2-4 TRBV12-3/TRBV12-4 few 16 TRBD1 CASHEGGVGAKNIQYF TGTGCCAGCCATGAAGGGGGCGTAGGAGCCAAAAACATTCAGTACTTC
TRBJ2-1 TRBV4-1 few 14 NA CASSQDPPYNEQFF TGCGCCAGCAGCCAAGATCCCCCCTACAATGAGCAGTTCTTC
TRBJ1-1 TRBV9 NA 14 TRBD1 CASSVGTGETEAFF TGTGCCAGCAGCGTAGGGACAGGGGAAACTGAAGCTTTCTTT
TRBJ2-4 TRBV12-3/TRBV12-4 NA 14 TRBD2 CASSWGLAGGNQYF TGTGCCAGCAGTTGGGGACTAGCGGGGGGGAATCAGTACTTC
TRBJ2-1 TRBV12-3/TRBV12-4 NA 14 NA CASQKGSSYNEQFF TGTGCCAGTCAAAAGGGAAGCTCCTACAATGAGCAGTTCTTC
TRBJ2-5 TRBV7-2 NA 15 NA CASSFAGGNQETQYF TGTGCCAGCAGCTTCGCGGGCGGGAACCAAGAGACCCAGTACTTC
TRBJ2-4 TRBV18 few 14 TRBD1 CASSTDRAKNIQYF TGTGCCAGCTCAACGGACAGGGCCAAAAACATTCAGTACTTC
TRBJ2-1 TRBV4-2 NA 15 NA CASSQEGDSYNEQFF TGTGCCAGCAGCCAAGAGGGGGATTCCTACAATGAGCAGTTCTTC
TRBJ2-1 TRBV10-1 NA 17 NA CASSVQRCLVFYNEQFF TGCGCCAGCAGTGTCCAGCGATGTTTAGTGTTCTACAATGAGCAGTTCTTC
TRBJ2-4 TRBV5-1 NA 16 TRBD1 CASSWGEGAMDDIQYF TGCGCCAGCAGCTGGGGTGAGGGGGCTATGGATGACATTCAGTACTTC
TRBJ2-7 TRBV27 NA 15 NA CASSLLVGNIGEQYF TGTGCCAGCAGTTTATTAGTGGGGAACATTGGCGAGCAGTACTTC
TRBJ2-7 TRBV5-1 many 15 NA CASSLRGTNAYEQYF TGCGCCAGCAGCTTGAGAGGGACAAATGCCTACGAGCAGTACTTC
TRBJ2-5 TRBV7-9 NA 16 TRBD2 CASSIGLAGGQETQYF TGTGCCAGCAGCATCGGACTAGCGGGGGGGCAAGAGACCCAGTACTTC
TRBJ2-7 TRBV28 NA 15 TRBD1 CASSTGTGTSYEQYF TGTGCCAGCAGTACCGGGACAGGTACTTCCTACGAGCAGTACTTC
TRBJ2-5 TRBV7-2 few 15 NA CASSLVTGPQETQYF TGTGCCAGCAGCTTAGTGACAGGACCACAAGAGACCCAGTACTTC
TRBJ2-3 TRBV20-1 once 14 NA CSAPVGYGTDTQYF TGCAGTGCTCCAGTCGGGTACGGCACAGATACGCAGTATTTT
TRBJ2-5 TRBV7-6 NA 13 NA CASSLNQQETQYF TGTGCCAGCAGCTTAAACCAGCAAGAGACCCAGTACTTC
TRBJ2-3 TRBV13 NA 15 NA CASSSVVALTDTQYF TGTGCCAGCAGCTCAGTTGTGGCCCTCACAGATACGCAGTATTTT
TRBJ2-5 TRBV20-1 few 10 NA CSAGGATQYF TGCAGTGCAGGGGGGGCGACCCAGTACTTC
TRBJ2-5 TRBV29-1 few 12 NA CSVEGGPETQYF TGCAGCGTTGAAGGAGGGCCAGAGACCCAGTACTTC
TRBJ2-3 TRBV6-6 NA 15 NA CASKLPGTSTDTQYF TGTGCCAGCAAGCTACCCGGGACAAGCACAGATACGCAGTATTTT
TRBJ2-3 TRBV5-1 NA 17 TRBD2 CASSPGTSGRYEDTQYF TGCGCCAGCAGCCCGGGGACTAGCGGGAGGTACGAAGATACGCAGTATTTT
TRBJ2-5 TRBV5-1 few 13 NA CASSWIGEETQYF TGCGCCAGCAGCTGGATTGGAGAGGAGACCCAGTACTTC
TRBJ1-2 TRBV28 NA 13 NA CASIGFVNYGYTF TGTGCCAGCATCGGGTTTGTGAACTATGGCTACACCTTC
TRBJ2-2 TRBV6-6 NA 14 NA CASSYPEGTGELFF TGTGCCAGCAGTTACCCGGAGGGCACCGGGGAGCTGTTTTTT
TRBJ1-5 TRBV2 NA 13 TRBD1 CASRGQGYQPQHF TGTGCCAGCAGGGGACAGGGCTACCAGCCCCAGCATTTT
TRBJ1-2 TRBV6-6 NA 16 NA CASNPRFEGTENGYTF TGTGCCAGCAATCCTAGATTCGAAGGGACGGAGAACGGCTACACCTTC
TRBJ1-2 TRBV20-1 NA 17 NA CSARDTSSDPANYGYTF TGCAGTGCTAGAGATACTTCGTCAGACCCAGCTAACTATGGCTACACCTTC
TRBJ2-3 TRBV20-1 few 14 TRBD2 CSARKLAVTDTQYF TGCAGTGCTAGAAAACTAGCGGTCACAGATACGCAGTATTTT
TRBJ2-4 TRBV7-2 NA 17 NA CVSSLSGTVLAKNIQYF TGTGTCAGCAGCTTATCCGGGACGGTTCTAGCCAAAAACATTCAGTACTTC
TRBJ2-3 TRBV5-1 NA 14 TRBD1 CASSWDRYPDTQYF TGCGCCAGCAGCTGGGACAGATATCCAGATACGCAGTATTTT
TRBJ1-2 TRBV7-9 many 13 NA CASSLGPFYGYTF TGTGCCAGCAGCTTAGGCCCCTTCTATGGCTACACCTTC
TRBJ2-3 TRBV28 NA 14 NA CASEGLAGTDTQYF TGTGCCAGCGAGGGGCTGGCGGGCACAGATACGCAGTATTTT
TRBJ1-3 TRBV5-1 NA 16 NA CASSLESPVSGNTIYF TGCGCCAGCAGCTTGGAATCCCCAGTCTCTGGAAACACCATATATTTT